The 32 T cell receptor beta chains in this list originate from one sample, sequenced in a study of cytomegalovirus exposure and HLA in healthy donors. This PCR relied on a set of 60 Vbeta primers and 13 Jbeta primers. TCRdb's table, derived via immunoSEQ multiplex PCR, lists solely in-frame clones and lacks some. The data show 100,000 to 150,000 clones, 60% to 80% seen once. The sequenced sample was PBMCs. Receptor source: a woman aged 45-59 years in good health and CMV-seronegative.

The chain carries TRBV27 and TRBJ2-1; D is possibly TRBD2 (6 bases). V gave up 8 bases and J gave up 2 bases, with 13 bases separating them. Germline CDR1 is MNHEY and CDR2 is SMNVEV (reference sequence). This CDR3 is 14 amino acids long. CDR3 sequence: CASLGGPTYNEQFF. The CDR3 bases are TGTGCCAGCCTGGGAGGCCCGACCTACAATGAGCAGTTCTTC.

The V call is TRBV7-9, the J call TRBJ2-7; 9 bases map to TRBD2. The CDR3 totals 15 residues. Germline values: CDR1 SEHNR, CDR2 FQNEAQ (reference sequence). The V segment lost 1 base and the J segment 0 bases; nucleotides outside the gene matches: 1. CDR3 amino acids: CASSLGGLASYEQYF. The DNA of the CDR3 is TGTGCCAGCAGCTTAGGGGGACTAGCCTCCTACGAGCAGTACTTC.

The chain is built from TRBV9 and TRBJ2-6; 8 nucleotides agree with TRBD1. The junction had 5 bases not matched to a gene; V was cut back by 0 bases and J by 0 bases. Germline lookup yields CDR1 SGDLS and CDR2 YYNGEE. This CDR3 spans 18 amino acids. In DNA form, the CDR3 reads TGTGCCAGCAGCGTAGCCCAGGGGGCACCCTCTGGGGCCAACGTCCTGACTTTC. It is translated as CASSVAQGAPSGANVLTF.

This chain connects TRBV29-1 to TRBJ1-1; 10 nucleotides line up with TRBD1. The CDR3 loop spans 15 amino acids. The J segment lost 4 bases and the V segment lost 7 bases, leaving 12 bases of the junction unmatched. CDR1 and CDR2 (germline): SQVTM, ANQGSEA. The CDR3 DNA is TGCAGCGGGGACCCGAGACAGGGGGCTGGCACTGAAGCTTTCTTT. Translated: CSGDPRQGAGTEAFF.

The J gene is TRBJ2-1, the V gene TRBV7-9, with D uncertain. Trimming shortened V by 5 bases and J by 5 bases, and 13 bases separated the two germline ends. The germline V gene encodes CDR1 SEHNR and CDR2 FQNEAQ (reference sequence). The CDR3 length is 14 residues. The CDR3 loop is CASSAPGRHNEQFF. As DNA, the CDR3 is TGTGCCAGCAGCGCTCCCGGCAGGCACAATGAGCAGTTCTTC.

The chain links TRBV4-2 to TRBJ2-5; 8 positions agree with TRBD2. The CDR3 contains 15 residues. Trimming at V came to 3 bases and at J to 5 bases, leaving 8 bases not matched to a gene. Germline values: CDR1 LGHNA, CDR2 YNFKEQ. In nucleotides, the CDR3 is TGTGCCAGCAGCCAGGGGACCGGGGGGGCGGAGACCCAGTACTTC. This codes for CASSQGTGGAETQYF.

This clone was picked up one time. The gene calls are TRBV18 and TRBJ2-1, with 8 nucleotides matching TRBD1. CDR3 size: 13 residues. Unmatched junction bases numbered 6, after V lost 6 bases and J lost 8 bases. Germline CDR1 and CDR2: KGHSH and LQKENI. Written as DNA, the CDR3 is TGTGCCAGCTCTAGGGACAGGTGGGATGAGCAGTTCTTC. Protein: CASSRDRWDEQFF.

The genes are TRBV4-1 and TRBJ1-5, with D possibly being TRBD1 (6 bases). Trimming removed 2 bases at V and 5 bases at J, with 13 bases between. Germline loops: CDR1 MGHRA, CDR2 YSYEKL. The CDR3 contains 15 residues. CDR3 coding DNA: TGCGCCAGCAGCCAACTGGGGGCGGTGGATCAGCCCCAGCATTTT. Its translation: CASSQLGAVDQPQHF.

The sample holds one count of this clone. CDR3 DNA sequence: TGTGCCTGGAGTGTACAGTTAGGTGGCACTGAAGCTTTCTTT. Translation: CAWSVQLGGTEAFF. This chain connects TRBV30 to TRBJ1-1; D is unclear. The length of the CDR3 is 14 residues. The V and J ends lost 0 bases and 4 bases respectively, with 12 bases between them. Germline-derived CDR1 and CDR2 are GTSNPN and SVGIG (reference sequence). The whole variable domain, filled in from reference TRBV30 and TRBJ1-1, reads SQTIHQWPATLVQPVGSPLSLECTVEGTSNPNLYWYRQAAGRGLQLLFYSVGIGQISSEVPQNLSASRPQDRQFILSSKKLLLSDSGFYLCAWSVQLGGTEAFFGQGTRLTVV.

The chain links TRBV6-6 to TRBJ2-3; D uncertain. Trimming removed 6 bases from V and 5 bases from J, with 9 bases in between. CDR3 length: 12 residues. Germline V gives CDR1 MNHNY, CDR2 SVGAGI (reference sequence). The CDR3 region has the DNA TGTGCCAGCAGCGGGTCCTTAGATACGCAGTATTTT. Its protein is CASSGSLDTQYF.

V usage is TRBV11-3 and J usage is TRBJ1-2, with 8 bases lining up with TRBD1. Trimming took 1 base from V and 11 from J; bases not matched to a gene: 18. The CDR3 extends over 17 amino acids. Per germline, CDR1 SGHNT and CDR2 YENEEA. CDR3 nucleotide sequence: TGTGCCAGCAGCTTAGTCGGACAGGGCCTCTATAGAAGTGGATACACCTTC. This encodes CASSLVGQGLYRSGYTF.

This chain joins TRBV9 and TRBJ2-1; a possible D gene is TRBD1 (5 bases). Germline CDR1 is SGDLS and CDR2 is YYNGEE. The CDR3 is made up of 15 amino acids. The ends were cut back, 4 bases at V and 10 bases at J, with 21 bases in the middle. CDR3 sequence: CASSQGVPFSVEQFF. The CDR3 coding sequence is TGTGCCAGCAGCCAAGGGGTACCCTTTTCCGTGGAGCAGTTCTTC.

CDR3 DNA sequence: TGTGCCAGCAGCACCCATGGGGAGGCGGTATACGAGCAGTACTTC. It is translated as CASSTHGEAVYEQYF. This chain connects TRBV7-2 to TRBJ2-5, with a weak D call TRBD2 (6 bases). The J call may be in error: the DNA end matches TRBJ2-7 better. There are 15 residues in the CDR3. Germline-derived CDR1 and CDR2 are SGHTA and FQGNSA.

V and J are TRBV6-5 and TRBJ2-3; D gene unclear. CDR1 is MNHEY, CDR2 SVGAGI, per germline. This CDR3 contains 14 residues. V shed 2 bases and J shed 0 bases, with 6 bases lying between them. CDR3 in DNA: TGTGCCAGCAGTTACAGAGTAAGCACAGATACGCAGTATTTT. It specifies CASSYRVSTDTQYF.

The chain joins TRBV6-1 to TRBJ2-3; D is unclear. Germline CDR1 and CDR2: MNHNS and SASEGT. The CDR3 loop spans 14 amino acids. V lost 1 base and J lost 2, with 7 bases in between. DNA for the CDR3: TGTGCCAGCAGTGAAGGGTTAGCCACAGATACGCAGTATTTT. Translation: CASSEGLATDTQYF.

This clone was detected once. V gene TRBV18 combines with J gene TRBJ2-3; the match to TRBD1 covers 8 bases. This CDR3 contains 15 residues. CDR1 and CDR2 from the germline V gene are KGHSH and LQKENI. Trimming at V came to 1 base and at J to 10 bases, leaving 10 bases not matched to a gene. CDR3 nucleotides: TGTGCCAGCTCACCACGGGGACAGGTCTCATCTGCGCAGTATTTT. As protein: CASSPRGQVSSAQYF.

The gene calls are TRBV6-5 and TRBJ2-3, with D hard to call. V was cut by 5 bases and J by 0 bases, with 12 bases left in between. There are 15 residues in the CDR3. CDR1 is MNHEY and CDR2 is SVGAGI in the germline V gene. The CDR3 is CASSPEITSTDTQYF. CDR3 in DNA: TGTGCCAGCAGTCCCGAAATCACTAGCACAGATACGCAGTATTTT.

The CDR3 coding sequence is TGTGCCAGCAGTGCCACAGGGTCCGGAACTAGTCATGAGCAGTTCTTC. Residues: CASSATGSGTSHEQFF. V is TRBV28 and J is TRBJ2-1; D may be TRBD1 (6 bases). The CDR3 spans 16 residues. The germline V gene has CDR1 MDHEN and CDR2 SYDVKM. V was clipped by 5 bases and J by 8 bases, with 22 bases between them.

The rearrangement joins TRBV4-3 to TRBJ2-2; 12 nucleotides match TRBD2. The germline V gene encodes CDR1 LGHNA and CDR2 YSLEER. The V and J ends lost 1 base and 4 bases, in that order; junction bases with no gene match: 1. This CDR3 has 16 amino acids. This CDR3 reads CASSQGLAGVTGELFF. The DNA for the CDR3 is TGCGCCAGCAGCCAAGGACTAGCGGGAGTCACCGGGGAGCTGTTTTTT.

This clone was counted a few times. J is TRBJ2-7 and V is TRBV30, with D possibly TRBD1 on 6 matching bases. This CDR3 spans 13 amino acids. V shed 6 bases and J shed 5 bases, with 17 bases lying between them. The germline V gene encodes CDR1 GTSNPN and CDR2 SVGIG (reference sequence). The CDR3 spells CACAPGGGHEQYF. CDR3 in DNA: TGTGCCTGCGCCCCAGGTGGGGGCCACGAGCAGTACTTC.

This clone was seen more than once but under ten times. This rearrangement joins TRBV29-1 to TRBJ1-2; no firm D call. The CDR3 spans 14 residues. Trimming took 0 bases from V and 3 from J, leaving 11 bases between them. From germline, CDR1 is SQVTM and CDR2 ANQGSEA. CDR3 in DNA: TGCAGCGTTGAAGATCTAAGGAGGCACTATGGCTACACCTTC. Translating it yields CSVEDLRRHYGYTF.

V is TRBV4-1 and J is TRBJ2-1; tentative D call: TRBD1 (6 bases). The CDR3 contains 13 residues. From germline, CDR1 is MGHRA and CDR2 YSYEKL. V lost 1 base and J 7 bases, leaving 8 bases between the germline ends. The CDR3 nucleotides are TGCGCCAGCAGCCAAGTAAGGGGGAATGAGCAGTTCTTC. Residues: CASSQVRGNEQFF.

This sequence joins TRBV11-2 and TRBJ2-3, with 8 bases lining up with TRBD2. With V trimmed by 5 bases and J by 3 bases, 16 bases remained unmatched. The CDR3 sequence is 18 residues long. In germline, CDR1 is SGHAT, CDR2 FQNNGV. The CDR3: CASSPIRGSAGDTDTQYF. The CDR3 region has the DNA TGTGCCAGCAGCCCGATTAGGGGTTCAGCGGGGGATACAGATACGCAGTATTTT.

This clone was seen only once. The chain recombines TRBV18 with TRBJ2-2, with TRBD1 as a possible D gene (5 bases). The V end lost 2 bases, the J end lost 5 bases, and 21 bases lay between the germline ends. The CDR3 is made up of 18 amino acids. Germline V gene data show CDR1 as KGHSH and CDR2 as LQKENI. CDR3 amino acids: CASSPSTFGQGRTGELFF. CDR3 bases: TGTGCCAGCTCACCATCCACATTTGGGCAGGGTCGAACCGGGGAGCTGTTTTTT.

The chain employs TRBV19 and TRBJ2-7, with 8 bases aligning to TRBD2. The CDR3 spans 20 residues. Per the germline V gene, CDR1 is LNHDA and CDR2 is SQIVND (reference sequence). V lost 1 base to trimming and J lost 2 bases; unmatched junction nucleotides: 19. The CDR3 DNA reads TGTGCCAGTAGTATAGGAGAGAAACTAGCGGAGACAATCAGAGCCTACGAGCAGTACTTC. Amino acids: CASSIGEKLAETIRAYEQYF.

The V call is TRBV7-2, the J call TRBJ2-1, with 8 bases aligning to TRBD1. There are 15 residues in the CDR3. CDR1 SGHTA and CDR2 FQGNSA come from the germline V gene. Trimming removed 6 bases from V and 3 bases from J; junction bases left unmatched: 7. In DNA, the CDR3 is TGTGCCAGCAGATTCGACAGGGGAGGCTACAATGAGCAGTTCTTC. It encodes CASRFDRGGYNEQFF.

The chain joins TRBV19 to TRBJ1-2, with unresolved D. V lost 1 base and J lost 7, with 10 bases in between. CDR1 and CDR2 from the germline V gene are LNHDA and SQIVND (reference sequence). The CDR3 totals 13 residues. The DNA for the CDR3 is TGTGCCAGTAGTATAGCGGGATCGACTGGCTACACCTTC. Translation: CASSIAGSTGYTF.

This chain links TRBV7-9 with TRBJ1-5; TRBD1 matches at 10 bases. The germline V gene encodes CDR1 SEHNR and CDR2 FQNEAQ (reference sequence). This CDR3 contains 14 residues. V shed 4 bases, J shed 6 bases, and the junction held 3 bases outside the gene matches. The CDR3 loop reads CASSYGQGGQPQHF. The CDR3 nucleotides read TGTGCCAGCAGCTACGGACAGGGGGGTCAGCCCCAGCATTTT.

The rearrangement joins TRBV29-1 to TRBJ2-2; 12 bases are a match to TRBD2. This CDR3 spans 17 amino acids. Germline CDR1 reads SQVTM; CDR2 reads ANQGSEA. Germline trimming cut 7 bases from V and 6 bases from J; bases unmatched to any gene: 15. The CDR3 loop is CSATLRPSGRAPGELFF. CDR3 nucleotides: TGCAGCGCTACTCTACGGCCTAGCGGGAGGGCCCCCGGGGAGCTGTTTTTT.

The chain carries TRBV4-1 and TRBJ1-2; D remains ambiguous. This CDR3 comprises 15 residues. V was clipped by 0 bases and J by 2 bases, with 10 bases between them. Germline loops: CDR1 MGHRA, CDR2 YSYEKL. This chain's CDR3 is CASSQDTETNYGYTF. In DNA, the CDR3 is TGCGCCAGCAGCCAAGATACAGAAACCAACTATGGCTACACCTTC.

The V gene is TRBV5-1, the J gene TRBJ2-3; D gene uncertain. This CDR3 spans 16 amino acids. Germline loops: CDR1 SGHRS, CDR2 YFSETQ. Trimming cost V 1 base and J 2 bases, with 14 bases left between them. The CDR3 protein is CASSLRTNSNTDTQYF. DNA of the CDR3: TGCGCCAGCAGCTTGCGTACGAACTCCAACACAGATACGCAGTATTTT.

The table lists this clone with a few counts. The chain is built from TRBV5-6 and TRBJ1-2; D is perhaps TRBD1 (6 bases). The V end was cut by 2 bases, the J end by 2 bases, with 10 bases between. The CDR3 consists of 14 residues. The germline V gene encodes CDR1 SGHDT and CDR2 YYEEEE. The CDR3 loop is CASSFSDRNYGYTF. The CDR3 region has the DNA TGTGCCAGCAGCTTCTCTGACAGGAACTATGGCTACACCTTC.